Listed below are T cell receptor beta chains from one sample, sequenced in a study of technical replicates of blood from several donors. TCRdb's copy holds only in-frame clones and misses some; the assay was immunoSEQ multiplex PCR. Among some 96,000 clones, nearly 97% were seen once, and the ten largest hold 0.22%. The sequenced sample was T cells isolated from PBMCs. The source is a human donor in good health. Each CDR3 is given with its conserved first and last residue. D genes are given only for firm matches. Clone size, where shown, is once, few, many, or a class for clones that have expanded.

-	TRBV5-1	TRBJ2-1	TRBD1	TGCGCCAGCATACCCGGGACAGGGAACAATGAGCAGTTCTTC	CASIPGTGNNEQFF
-	TRBV5-1	TRBJ2-1	TRBD2	TGCGCCAGCAGCTTGGAGCCTAGCGGGAGTTCCAATGAGCAGTTCTTC	CASSLEPSGSSNEQFF
-	TRBV27	TRBJ2-5	TRBD2	TGTGCCAGCAGTCCACTAGCGGAAGAGACCCAGTACTTC	CASSPLAEETQYF
-	TRBV5-1	TRBJ2-5	-	TGCGCCAGCAGCTACGTAGCGGTGTACCAAGAGACCCAGTACTTC	CASSYVAVYQETQYF
-	TRBV9	TRBJ2-3	-	TGTGCCAGCAGCGCGAGACAGGGAGGAGATACGCAGTATTTT	CASSARQGGDTQYF
-	TRBV5-1	TRBJ2-2	TRBD2	TGCGCCAGCAGCTCTGGGGCTAGCGGGCCGCTCACCGGGGAGCTGTTTTTT	CASSSGASGPLTGELFF
-	TRBV28	TRBJ2-2	-	TGTGCCAGCAGCGTCACAGCGAACACCGGGGAGCTGTTTTTT	CASSVTANTGELFF
-	TRBV28	TRBJ2-6	-	TGTGCCAGCAGTTTATCCCCAGGGACTGGGGCCAACGTCCTGACTTTC	CASSLSPGTGANVLTF
-	TRBV19	TRBJ1-4	TRBD1	TGTGCCACCCGGGCACAGGGGGGTGAAAAACTGTTTTTT	CATRAQGGEKLFF
-	TRBV5-1	TRBJ2-1	-	TGCGCCAGCAGCTTGGAGGCGCAGGGCAGGGATGAGCAGTTCTTC	CASSLEAQGRDEQFF
-	TRBV5-1	TRBJ2-1	TRBD2	TGCGCCAGCAGCTTGGGACTAGCGAGTGACAATGAGCAGTTCTTC	CASSLGLASDNEQFF
-	TRBV11-3	TRBJ2-3	TRBD2	TGTGCCAGCAGCTCCGAGGGAGGGGATACGCAGTATTTT	CASSSEGGDTQYF
once	TRBV10-2	TRBJ2-3	TRBD2	TGCGCCAGCAGACATAGCGGGGGGGCCTGGTGGGATACGCAGTATTTT	CASRHSGGAWWDTQYF
-	TRBV30	TRBJ2-1	TRBD2	TGTGCCTGGAGTGCCCTGGCGGGGGGGCCAGATGAGCAGTTCTTC	CAWSALAGGPDEQFF
-	TRBV27	TRBJ2-7	TRBD2	TGTGCCAGCAGTTTCGGGCGGGGGGGTTTCTCCTACGAGCAGTACTTC	CASSFGRGGFSYEQYF
-	TRBV27	TRBJ2-7	TRBD2	TGTGCCAGCAAAGGAGCGGGGGGGCGCGAGCAGTACTTC	CASKGAGGREQYF
once	TRBV5-1	TRBJ2-3	TRBD2	TGCGCCAGCCGGGGTAGCGGGAGTGTAAATACGCAGTATTTT	CASRGSGSVNTQYF
-	TRBV5-4	TRBJ1-5	-	TGTGCCAGCAGCTTGGGAGGCAGGGGAAGCAATCAGCCCCAGCATTTT	CASSLGGRGSNQPQHF
-	TRBV11-2	TRBJ1-1	TRBD1	TGTGCCAGCAGAGATGGGACAGGGAGGAGGGTGGACACTGAAGCTTTCTTT	CASRDGTGRRVDTEAFF
-	TRBV14	TRBJ2-7	TRBD1	TGTGCCAGCAGCCTCAGGACAGGGGGCTCCGAGCAGTACTTC	CASSLRTGGSEQYF
-	TRBV7-9	TRBJ2-7	-	TGTGCCAGCAGCCCCGCCGGGCAGTACTTC	CASSPAGQYF
-	TRBV28	TRBJ2-7	-	TGTGCCAGCAGTGATAGCCACGAGCAGTACTTC	CASSDSHEQYF